Presented here are 8 T cell receptor beta chains from one specimen sequenced in a study of T cell responses to AZD1222 COVID-19 vaccine. Profiled with immunoSEQ multiplex PCR; TCRdb holds only in-frame clones, not every one. The sample includes about 130,000 clones, 94% of them seen just once. This specimen was peripheral blood, taken on day 0 of AZD1222 vaccination. These receptors all stem from an adult in good health.

This clone was detected only once. The chain links TRBV24-1 to TRBJ2-2; the D gene is possibly TRBD1 (5 bases). CDR1 is KGHDR and CDR2 is SFDVKD in the germline V gene. The CDR3 sequence is 14 residues long. V lost 7 bases and J 3 bases, leaving 11 bases between the germline ends. The CDR3 DNA reads TGTGCCACCAGCCAGGGCCCGGACACCGGGGAGCTGTTTTTT. Encoded protein: CATSQGPDTGELFF.

This chain joins TRBV5-1 and TRBJ2-6; D could derive from TRBD1 or TRBD2 (5 bases each). The CDR3 sequence is 17 residues long. From germline, CDR1 is SGHRS and CDR2 YFSETQ. V lost 5 bases and J lost 0, with 15 bases in between. CDR3 nucleotide sequence: TGCGCCAGCAGTCCGGGGCGTGGAGTCTCTGGGGCCAACGTCCTGACTTTC. Protein: CASSPGRGVSGANVLTF.

V gene TRBV5-1 combines with J gene TRBJ1-1; possibly TRBD1 for D (5 bases). The germline V gene has CDR1 SGHRS and CDR2 YFSETQ. Between the trimmed V and J ends, which lost 0 bases and 4 bases, there was a span of 16 bases. This CDR3 comprises 16 residues. The CDR3 nucleotides read TGCGCCAGCAGCTTGGCCTGGCAGGGAGGAAGCACTGAAGCTTTCTTT. It specifies CASSLAWQGGSTEAFF.

This chain connects TRBV3-1 (or the pseudogene TRBV3-2) to TRBJ2-7; 11 nucleotides align to TRBD1. CDR1 and CDR2 from the germline V gene are LGHDT and YNNKEL (reference sequence). V dropped 1 base and J dropped 6; count of bases not matched to a gene: 8. This CDR3 is 16 amino acids long. The CDR3 coding sequence is TGTGCCAGCAGCCAAGCCTTACCCGGGACAGGGGGCGAGCAGTACTTC. It specifies CASSQALPGTGGEQYF.

This chain uses TRBV5-1 with TRBJ2-1, with D perhaps matching TRBD1 (5 bases). CDR1 is SGHRS and CDR2 is YFSETQ in the germline V gene. The CDR3 runs to 12 residues. Deletions cut 2 bases from V and 9 bases from J, with 9 bases between. The CDR3 region is CASSFREGEQFF. The DNA for the CDR3 is TGCGCCAGCAGCTTCAGGGAAGGTGAGCAGTTCTTC.

The chain uses TRBV10-3 and TRBJ1-1; D is possibly TRBD1 (6 bases). Trimming cost V 6 bases and J 2 bases, with 19 bases left between them. The CDR3 loop spans 16 amino acids. Germline assignment: CDR1 ENHRY and CDR2 SYGVKD. The CDR3: CAIRDLGGRGNTEAFF. CDR3 nucleotides: TGTGCCATCAGAGACCTTGGGGGCAGGGGAAACACTGAAGCTTTCTTT.

The gene calls are TRBV2 and TRBJ1-5; TRBD1 agrees at 9 bases. The junction had 5 bases not matched to a gene; V was cut back by 5 bases and J by 9 bases. The CDR3 loop spans 13 amino acids. Germline loops: CDR1 SNHLY, CDR2 FYNNEI. The CDR3 DNA sequence: TGTGCCAGCAGTTCGGACAGGGGAGCGCCCCAGCATTTT. It codes for CASSSDRGAPQHF.

The rearrangement links TRBV7-2 to TRBJ2-7, with no clear D. This CDR3 contains 14 residues. V was cut by 5 bases and J by 5 bases, with 16 bases left in between. Germline V gives CDR1 SGHTA, CDR2 FQGNSA. The DNA of the CDR3 is TGTGCCAGCAGCGCCGATATGGGGTCCCACGAGCAGTACTTC. This sequence encodes CASSADMGSHEQYF.